This T cell receptor beta chain was observed in a study of blood T cell repertoires in COVID-19. Trimming removed 5 bases from V and 6 bases from J, with 17 bases in between. Per germline, CDR1 MNHEY and CDR2 SVGAGI. CDR3 length equals 14 residues. Repertoires were generated with immunoSEQ multiplex PCR, while TCRdb's copy carries only in-frame clones and drops some. The sample contains about 370,000 clones, about 89% of which appear only once. The TCR comes from a woman aged 30 to 39 with COVID-19, enrolled during active disease. This chain uses TRBV6-5 with TRBJ2-7, with D maybe TRBD2 (5 bases). Sequencing was performed on peripheral blood. CDR3 DNA sequence: TGTGCCAGCAGTCGGCACCACGTCGAGGGCGAGCAGTACTTC. This encodes CASSRHHVEGEQYF.